The entry below describes one TCR beta chain. The data derive from a study of blood T cell repertoires in COVID-19. On the study more broadly: Collection of acute and convalescent COVID-19 samples took place in the United States, Italy and Spain. Nucleic acid was either cDNA or gDNA, and it came from T cells, B-cell-depleted T cells, or PBMCs.

The CDR3 has 13 amino acids. Trimming removed 5 bases from V and 7 bases from J, with 9 bases in between. In the study's own analysis: Nucleated cell counts were estimated from reference gene primer amplification. Here immunoSEQ multiplex PCR was the method, and the copy in TCRdb shows in-frame clones only, minus some. The V and J calls and the clone size are those of that table, but D and trimming were determined from the DNA. The sample yields 75,000 to 90,000 clones, around nine tenths seen once. This sequence joins TRBV12-3 or TRBV12-4 and TRBJ1-6; D unresolved. The source is a man at least 80 years old with active or convalescent COVID-19. The sample consisted of peripheral blood. The CDR3 nucleotides read TGTGCCAGCAGTACCGGGGTCAATTCACCCCTCCACTTT. Its translation: CASSTGVNSPLHF.